The sequence of this T cell receptor beta chain was determined in a study of T cell clones after liver transplantation. About the study: Post-transplant blood was tracked for graft-donor-reactive T cell clones identified in a pre-transplant mixed lymphocyte reaction.

To note about this clone: What it binds is unknown.

Study-wide results and limits: Post-transplant time points were not standardized, so conclusions are preliminary.

Profiling relied on immunoSEQ multiplex PCR, and the TCRdb table lists in-frame clones only, not all of them. The sample carries 72,000 or so clones, over 80% recorded once. The source of this sequence is a human patient who received a liver transplant. Part of the T cell pool may stem from the graft donor. The sequences come from CD4+ T cells from blood, collected at the 22-month timepoint.

This CDR3 is CASSYGLAGEETQYF. The DNA for the CDR3 is TGTGCCAGCAGCTACGGACTAGCGGGAGAAGAGACCCAGTACTTC. J is TRBJ2-5 and V is TRBV7-3; 13 bases agree with TRBD2. There are 15 residues in the CDR3. The trim removed 4 bases at V and 3 bases at J, leaving 2 bases unmatched. The germline V gene has CDR1 SGHTA and CDR2 FQGTGA.